One and the same sample provided the 12 T cell receptor beta chains below, sequenced in a study of breast tumors, draining lymph nodes, adjacent tissues. Breast cancer patients provided tissue from their axillary draining lymph nodes. TCRdb analysed the multiplex PCR reads with MiXCR anew, one entry per CDR3 protein. The data show approximately 90,000 distinct CDR3 sequences, approximately 30% seen once. The sequenced material came from axillary lymph node tissue. The receptors here all came from a female donor with breast cancer. Some clones in this sample may be carry-over from other donors' samples.

This clonotype was found many times. This chain's CDR3 is CASSSTSGRAYEQFF. CDR3 DNA sequence: TGTGCCAGCAGTTCGACTAGCGGGAGGGCCTATGAGCAGTTCTTC. This chain connects TRBV12-3 or TRBV12-4 to TRBJ2-1, with TRBD2 identical over 14 bases. With 4 bases clipped from V and 8 bases from J, the junction kept 4 bases outside the gene matches. The CDR3 is 15 residues long.

This clonotype was picked up many times. The CDR3 loop reads CASSLVVAGSYNEQFF. The CDR3 bases are TGTGCCAGCAGCCTCGTGGTAGCGGGGTCCTACAATGAGCAGTTCTTC. The chain has TRBV6-6 and TRBJ2-1; TRBD2 matches 8 bases. Germline lookup yields CDR1 MNHNY and CDR2 SVGAGI (reference sequence). The CDR3 sequence is 16 residues long. J lost 1 base, V lost 6 bases, and 8 bases had no gene match.

This rearrangement joins TRBV29-1 to TRBJ2-2; 9 bases are shared with TRBD1. Looked up from germline, CDR1 is SQVTM and CDR2 is ANQGSEA. The V gene end was trimmed by 5 bases and the J gene end by 3 bases; junction bases not matched to a gene: 4. The CDR3 is 14 amino acids. CDR3 protein: CSVNRQGDTGELFF. In DNA form, the CDR3 reads TGCAGCGTTAATCGACAGGGGGACACCGGGGAGCTGTTTTTT.

This sequence joins TRBV10-3 and TRBJ2-5, with TRBD2 matching over 9 bases. V lost 10 bases and J lost 0; bases outside the gene matches: 3. This CDR3 has 13 residues. Germline loops: CDR1 ENHRY, CDR2 SYGVKD. The DNA of the CDR3 is TGTGCCACGCGGACTAGCGACCAAGAGACCCAGTACTTC. Translation: CATRTSDQETQYF.

This clonotype was recorded a few times. A read error may be the cause here, since a much bigger clone is one base away. The rearrangement joins TRBV6-4 to TRBJ2-2; the D gene could be TRBD1 or TRBD2 (5 bases each). The V end was cut by 5 bases, the J end by 4 bases, with 11 bases between. The germline CDR1 and CDR2 sequences are MRHNA and SNTAGT. The CDR3 consists of 14 residues. The chain's CDR3 is CASSLGEGTGELFF. The CDR3 DNA reads TGTGCCAGCAGTCTGGGGGAAGGCACCGGGGAGCTGTTTTTT.

V gene TRBV7-9 combines with J gene TRBJ2-7; 8 bases align to TRBD1. The ends lost 6 bases at V and 5 bases at J; junction bases unmatched: 6. The CDR3 is 13 amino acids. Germline V gives CDR1 SEHNR, CDR2 FQNEAQ (reference sequence). The CDR3 DNA reads as TGTGCCAGCAGGGACAGGGAATCCGACGAGCAGTACTTC. It codes for CASRDRESDEQYF. The whole variable domain, remainder taken from reference TRBV7-9 and TRBJ2-7, is DTGVSQNPRHKITKRGQNVTFRCDPISEHNRLYWYRQTLGQGPEFLTYFQNEAQLEKSRLLSDRFSAERPKGSFSTLEIQRTEQGDSAMYLCASRDRESDEQYFGPGTRLTVT.

This clonotype was seen many times. The CDR3 bases are TGCGCCAGCAGCCAATCCTGGTTTAGTGAAAAACTGTTTTTT. Protein product: CASSQSWFSEKLFF. This rearrangement joins TRBV4-3 to TRBJ1-4; D gene ambiguous. Trimming stripped 2 bases from V and 7 bases from J, with 11 bases between. CDR1 and CDR2 (germline): LGHNA, YSLEER. The CDR3 totals 14 residues.

This clonotype was recorded at least ten times. In DNA form, the CDR3 reads TGTGCCAGTAGTTCTAACGCCGGGACTAGCGGAAATACGCAGTATTTT. This gives the protein CASSSNAGTSGNTQYF. The V gene is TRBV19, the J gene TRBJ2-3; 11 bases align to TRBD2. J gave up 7 bases and V 5 bases, and 11 bases lay outside the gene matches. The CDR3 length is 16 residues. Germline V gives CDR1 LNHDA, CDR2 SQIVND (reference sequence).

Worth noting for this clonotype: This sequence may be a read error, since a much larger clone differs from it by one base. CDR3 sequence: CSARATSRRSSGELFF. The CDR3 DNA reads TGCAGTGCTAGGGCTACTAGCAGGAGGTCTTCCGGGGAGCTGTTTTTT. This chain uses TRBV20-1 with TRBJ2-2; a weak D match, TRBD2 (6 bases). The germline V gene has CDR1 DFQATT and CDR2 SNEGSKA (reference sequence). V was shortened by 3 bases and J by 6 bases, with 20 bases between the two germline ends. The CDR3 consists of 16 residues.

As to this clonotype: An end of the junction does not agree with germline; a read error may underlie this. The V gene is TRBV20-1, the J gene TRBJ1-5, with D tentatively TRBD1 (6 bases). Germline CDR1 reads DFQATT; CDR2 reads SNEGSKA (reference sequence). The CDR3 is made up of 12 amino acids. The CDR3 reads CSAWTEGQPPHF. In DNA form, the CDR3 reads TGCAGTGCTTGGACAGAAGGTCAGCCCCCGCATTTT.

Remarks on this clonotype: One junction end disagrees with the germline gene, perhaps due to a read error. J is TRBJ1-6 and V is TRBV4-2; 9 bases fit TRBD1. This CDR3 is 15 amino acids long. The germline gives CDR1 LGHNA, CDR2 YNFKEQ. The CDR3 loop reads CASSLGGQGISPLHF. Here the CDR3 DNA reads TGTGCCAGCAGCCTCGGGGGACAGGGAATTTCACCCCTCCACTTC.

This clonotype was found many times. J is TRBJ1-3 and V is TRBV30, with a tentative D call TRBD1 (6 bases). The CDR3 has 15 residues. The ends were cut back, 0 bases at V and 1 base at J, with 10 bases in the middle. Germline values: CDR1 GTSNPN, CDR2 SVGIG (reference sequence). The CDR3 is CAWSVGGGSGNTIYF. The CDR3 nucleotides are TGTGCCTGGAGTGTCGGGGGCGGGTCTGGAAACACCATATATTTT.